A single T cell receptor beta chain is shown here with its context. What it binds is not known. V was cut by 8 bases and J by 8 bases, with 14 bases left in between. The CDR3 is made up of 12 amino acids. Germline V lookup: CDR1 MGHDK, CDR2 SYGVNS. This specimen belongs to a study of blood T cells in healthy people across ages. Study-wide findings and caveats: Diversity estimates drawn from one million T cells were deemed underestimates.

Combining a sample-barcoded 5' primer with a J-beta primer mix, a second PCR ran for about 7 to 12 cycles. TCRdb reprocessed the 5' RACE reads via MiXCR and lists one record per CDR3 protein. The profile covers 1.5 million to 2 million distinct CDR3 sequences, with more than 35% appearing a single time and more than 20% taken by the ten largest. The source material was blood. This TCR came from a human donor in good health. The chain couples TRBV25-1 to TRBJ2-3; D is uncertain. The CDR3 protein is CASGPSSRTQYF. The CDR3 DNA reads as TGTGCCAGCGGCCCCTCCTCACGTACGCAGTATTTT. Using reference TRBV25-1 and TRBJ2-3 for the parts outside the CDR3, the full variable domain is EADIYQTPRYLVIGTGKKITLECSQTMGHDKMYWYQQDPGMELHLIHYSYGVNSTEKGDLSSESTVSRIRTEHFPLTLESARPSHTSQYLCASGPSSRTQYFGPGTRLTVL.